The source of this T cell receptor (beta chain) is a study of control samples from healthy donors and cancer patients. Germline V lookup: CDR1 MNHNY, CDR2 SVGAGI (reference sequence). The CDR3 loop spans 15 amino acids. The junction had 7 bases not matched to a gene; V was cut back by 7 bases and J by 1 base. Some clones are missing from TCRdb's copy, which holds only in-frame ones; the method was immunoSEQ multiplex PCR. Of about 220,000 clones listed, 85% to 95% were seen once; the top ten hold 1.5%. The TCR comes from a man in his forties or fifties in good health. The chain has TRBV6-6 and TRBJ1-1; 9 nucleotides line up with TRBD1. Sequenced sample: blood. CDR3 bases: TGTGCCAGCACCCCTGAGGGACAGGGGAACACTGAAGCTTTCTTT. Protein sequence: CASTPEGQGNTEAFF.